The 25 T cell receptor beta chains reported below all come from one sample, sequenced in a study of T-cell reconstitution after alpha-beta-depleted transplantation in children. Unique molecular identifiers featured in how the TCRbeta library was prepared. TCRdb re-called the PCR reads through MiXCR, storing one row per CDR3 protein. The repertoire consists of around 210,000 distinct CDR3 sequences, with under 8.5% occurring once and the leading ten covering about 5.5%. Sequencing was performed on PBMCs, taken before TCRalphabeta/CD19-depleted stem cell transplant. The receptors originated from a boy between 2 and 10 years old with acute lymphoblastic leukemia, due to receive a stem cell transplant.

The CDR3 nucleotides read TGTGCCAGCGGGTATGGGCTCCTGTCTGGTAATTCACCCCTCCACTTT. This sequence encodes CASGYGLLSGNSPLHF. This chain connects TRBV4-2 to TRBJ1-6; D call uncertain. Germline CDR1 and CDR2: LGHNA and YNFKEQ. Trimming removed 8 bases from V and 6 bases from J, with 20 bases in between. This CDR3 region has 16 residues.

This clonotype occurred many times. V and J are TRBV6-2 or TRBV6-3 and TRBJ2-7; tentatively, D is TRBD1 (6 bases). Germline V CDR1 and CDR2: MNHEY, SVGEGT. This CDR3 comprises 14 residues. Deletions cut 2 bases from V and 3 bases from J, with 11 bases between. Here the CDR3 DNA reads TGTGCCAGCAGTTACGAAGGGGGTGGCTACGAGCAGTACTTC. Translation: CASSYEGGGYEQYF.

There are many counts of this clonotype. The genes are TRBV5-1 and TRBJ2-2; D may match TRBD1 or TRBD2 (5 bases each). Germline assignment: CDR1 SGHRS and CDR2 YFSETQ. CDR3 length equals 16 residues. Trimming removed 4 bases at V and 0 bases at J, with 13 bases between. The CDR3 region is CASSLLLGANTGELFF. For the CDR3, the DNA is TGCGCCAGCAGCCTCCTTTTGGGGGCGAACACCGGGGAGCTGTTTTTT.

This clonotype was detected many times. The J gene is TRBJ2-5, the V gene TRBV5-1; 9 nucleotides match TRBD2. CDR1 is SGHRS and CDR2 is YFSETQ in the germline V gene. The CDR3 extends over 14 amino acids. The V and J ends lost 1 base and 2 bases, in that order; junction bases with no gene match: 0. The CDR3 spells CASSLLAGQETQYF. The DNA for the CDR3 is TGCGCCAGCAGCTTGCTAGCGGGGCAAGAGACCCAGTACTTC.

The count of this clonotype is one. The rearrangement links TRBV20-1 to TRBJ1-1; D is undetermined. Germline CDR1 and CDR2: DFQATT and SNEGSKA (reference sequence). The CDR3 length is 12 residues. V shed 2 bases and J shed 6 bases, with 10 bases lying between them. In DNA form, the CDR3 reads TGCAGTGCTAGAAAACTGGCAGCTGAAGCTTTCTTT. Translated, it gives CSARKLAAEAFF.

This clonotype was seen a handful of times. The chain has TRBV3-1 and TRBJ2-5, with TRBD2 matching over 9 bases. Trimming removed 6 bases from V and 5 bases from J; junction bases left unmatched: 7. CDR1 and CDR2 (germline): LGHDT, YNNKEL (reference sequence). The CDR3 sequence is 14 residues long. The CDR3 DNA is TGTGCCAGCAGTCAGCGGGGGGCAGAGGAGACCCAGTACTTC. Protein sequence: CASSQRGAEETQYF.

The table lists this clonotype with many counts. J is TRBJ2-1 and V is TRBV20-1; D not resolved. CDR1 and CDR2 (germline): DFQATT, SNEGSKA (reference sequence). The CDR3 loop spans 14 amino acids. The V and J ends lost 0 bases and 6 bases respectively, with 12 bases between them. The CDR3 bases are TGCAGTGCTAGAGATTGGACGGCGGTCAATGAGCAGTTCTTC. This translates into CSARDWTAVNEQFF.

The chain carries TRBV11-2 and TRBJ2-1, with D perhaps being TRBD1 or TRBD2 (6 bases each). With 2 bases removed from V and 11 bases from J, the gap between germline ends came to 13 bases. The CDR3 is 13 amino acids. Per germline, CDR1 SGHAT and CDR2 FQNNGV. The CDR3 here is CASSLLEGGKQFF. As DNA, the CDR3 is TGTGCCAGCAGCTTACTAGAAGGGGGGAAGCAGTTCTTC.

V is TRBV6-5 and J is TRBJ2-1; 9 bases are a match to TRBD1. Trimming cost V 1 base and J 7 bases; bases outside gene matches: 8. The CDR3 is 16 amino acids. Germline-derived CDR1 and CDR2 are MNHEY and SVGAGI. The CDR3 sequence is CASSYLGTGTSNEQFF. CDR3 in DNA: TGTGCCAGCAGTTACTTAGGGACAGGGACGTCAAATGAGCAGTTCTTC.

This clonotype showed up many times. The J gene is TRBJ2-5, the V gene TRBV11-2; TRBD1 aligns across 7 bases. The CDR3 has 15 residues. After removal of 4 bases from V and 1 base from J, the junction contained 6 bases not matched to a gene. Looked up from germline, CDR1 is SGHAT and CDR2 is FQNNGV. This chain's CDR3 is CASSSDRAVQETQYF. For the CDR3, the DNA is TGTGCCAGCAGCTCAGACAGGGCAGTCCAAGAGACCCAGTACTTC.

The chain carries TRBV7-9 and TRBJ1-5; 8 bases agree with TRBD1. V lost 1 base and J lost 4; bases outside the gene matches: 6. This CDR3 comprises 16 residues. Germline V gene sequence: CDR1 SEHNR, CDR2 FQNEAQ (reference sequence). CDR3 region: CASSLGSGTGNQPQHF. The CDR3 DNA is TGTGCCAGCAGCTTAGGCTCCGGGACAGGTAATCAGCCCCAGCATTTT.

The chain uses TRBV7-2 and TRBJ2-1, with TRBD2 matching over 8 bases. V dropped 5 bases and J dropped 2; count of bases not matched to a gene: 5. The CDR3 has 15 residues. CDR1 SGHTA and CDR2 FQGNSA come from the germline V gene. The DNA for the CDR3 is TGTGCCAGCAGCAAGGGACTAGAGCCCTACAATGAGCAGTTCTTC. This gives the protein CASSKGLEPYNEQFF.

This clonotype was observed many times. The chain has TRBV6-2 or TRBV6-3 and TRBJ2-7; 8 nucleotides align to TRBD2. In germline, CDR1 is MNHEY, CDR2 SVGEGT. This CDR3 spans 14 amino acids. The J segment lost 2 bases and the V segment lost 0 bases, leaving 0 bases of the junction unmatched. DNA for the CDR3: TGTGCCAGCAGTTACTCCGGGAGGGCCTACGAGCAGTACTTC. This codes for CASSYSGRAYEQYF.

This clonotype was detected only a few times. The chain combines TRBV11-1 with TRBJ2-7, with 9 bases matching TRBD1. Germline-derived CDR1 and CDR2 are SGHAT and FQDESV (reference sequence). This CDR3 has 13 amino acids. Unmatched junction bases numbered 9, after V lost 5 bases and J lost 10 bases. In DNA form, the CDR3 reads TGTGCCAGCAGCCCTGGACAGGGGATAGAACAGTACTTC. It encodes CASSPGQGIEQYF.

This clonotype appeared many times. The V and J genes are TRBV28 and TRBJ2-7; D might be TRBD1 (5 bases). The CDR3 covers 14 residues. V gave up 7 bases and J gave up 2 bases, with 15 bases separating them. Germline V gene lookup returns CDR1 MDHEN and CDR2 SYDVKM. The CDR3 loop reads CASIYRGRPYEQYF. In DNA form, the CDR3 reads TGTGCCAGCATTTATAGGGGTCGCCCCTACGAGCAGTACTTC.

This clonotype has at least ten counts. J is TRBJ2-1 and V is TRBV12-3 or TRBV12-4; no clear D gene. This CDR3 comprises 13 residues. V gave up 6 bases and J gave up 10 bases, with 16 bases separating them. CDR3 nucleotides: TGTGCCAGCAGCATAACCGCGATTGGAGAGCAGTTCTTC. Translating it yields CASSITAIGEQFF.

The table lists this clonotype with many counts. The chain joins TRBV28 to TRBJ2-1; 7 nucleotides line up with TRBD1. With V trimmed by 3 bases and J by 1 base, 9 bases remained unmatched. Germline loops: CDR1 MDHEN, CDR2 SYDVKM. CDR3 length equals 17 residues. For the CDR3, the DNA is TGTGCCAGCAGTTTTAGGGACAGCGGCCCTTCCTACAATGAGCAGTTCTTC. This codes for CASSFRDSGPSYNEQFF.

This clonotype was seen a handful of times. The V gene is TRBV29-1, the J gene TRBJ2-7; possible D gene TRBD2, 5 bases. CDR3 length equals 11 residues. The V and J ends lost 4 bases and 5 bases respectively, with 9 bases between them. Germline assignment: CDR1 SQVTM and CDR2 ANQGSEA. This chain's CDR3 is CSVARGDEQYF. The CDR3 DNA sequence: TGCAGCGTTGCCCGGGGAGACGAGCAGTACTTC.

In its sample, this clonotype is medium-sized. The J gene is TRBJ1-5, the V gene TRBV27; D is ambiguous. Trimming left V 5 bases short and J 5 bases short, with 10 bases between. The CDR3 runs to 13 residues. Germline lookup yields CDR1 MNHEY and CDR2 SMNVEV (reference sequence). The DNA for the CDR3 is TGTGCCAGCAGTCTCCTAGCGGATCAGCCCCAGCATTTT. Its translation is CASSLLADQPQHF.

This clonotype was seen at least ten times. The chain recombines TRBV21-1 with TRBJ2-7; the DNA was not used to check the table's D call, TRBD2. TRBV21-1 is labeled a pseudogene. The CDR3 has 17 residues. This CDR3 reads CASSKGPLAVNSYEQYF. CDR3 DNA sequence: TGTGCCAGCAGCAAAGGGCCGTTAGCGGTTAACTCCTACGAGCAGTACTTC.

The chain uses TRBV12-3 or TRBV12-4 and TRBJ1-2, with D unclear. The CDR3 covers 14 residues. V was cut by 11 bases and J by 4 bases, with 20 bases left in between. In DNA form, the CDR3 reads TGTGCCTTGCAGCGTCCTGAGTTCTCCTATGGCTACACCTTC. This encodes CALQRPEFSYGYTF.

The table lists this clonotype with many counts. V usage is TRBV20-1 and J usage is TRBJ1-5; 8 bases are a match to TRBD1. The CDR3 length is 14 residues. V trimming: 2 bases; J trimming: 5 bases; junction bases outside the gene matches: 5. The V gene's germline CDR1 is DFQATT and CDR2 SNEGSKA (reference sequence). The CDR3 DNA is TGCAGTGCTAGATCCGGGACAGGCGATCAGCCCCAGCATTTT. It codes for CSARSGTGDQPQHF.

This clonotype was detected many times. V is TRBV11-1 and J is TRBJ2-7; D unclear. The CDR3 has 13 residues. Germline CDR1 is SGHAT and CDR2 is FQDESV (reference sequence). V was cut by 5 bases and J by 0 bases, with 8 bases left in between. The CDR3 loop reads CASSPRSSYEQYF. As DNA, the CDR3 is TGTGCCAGCAGCCCTCGAAGCTCCTACGAGCAGTACTTC.

This clonotype was detected only a few times. The V call is TRBV7-9, the J call TRBJ1-2; weak D call: TRBD1 (6 bases). Germline V lookup: CDR1 SEHNR, CDR2 FQNEAQ (reference sequence). Trimming shortened V by 0 bases and J by 4 bases, and 15 bases separated the two germline ends. The CDR3 runs 16 residues. The CDR3 DNA reads TGTGCCAGCAGCTTAGCCGGGGGCGGTGACCTCTATGGCTACACCTTC. Translation gives CASSLAGGGDLYGYTF.

This clonotype was counted at least ten times. This chain uses TRBV5-1 with TRBJ2-7; 11 bases align to TRBD2. Germline trimming cut 1 base from V and 4 bases from J; bases unmatched to any gene: 4. The germline gives CDR1 SGHRS, CDR2 YFSETQ. The CDR3 has 15 residues. The CDR3 bases are TGCGCCAGCAGCTTGATGGCTAGCGGGGGGTACGAGCAGTACTTC. Residues: CASSLMASGGYEQYF.